The following is a T cell receptor (beta chain) sequence with its context. This sample was included in a study of blood T cells in healthy people across ages. The CDR3 runs to 12 residues. Germline loops: CDR1 ENHRY, CDR2 SYGVKD. Trimming cost V 2 bases and J 6 bases, with 6 bases left between them. Sample-barcoded 5' priming and a J-beta primer mix drove a second PCR of roughly 6 to 12 cycles. Per sample, CDR3-containing paired-end reads numbered at least 2.5 million. From the 5' RACE reads, TCRdb called clonotypes with MiXCR, one entry per CDR3 protein. The profile shows approximately 900,000 distinct CDR3 sequences, under 50% of them singletons.

The receptor's source is a man aged 30 to 45 in good health. Sequencing used blood. This chain links TRBV10-3 with TRBJ2-3; D ambiguous. CDR3: CAISEPIDTQYF. The CDR3 nucleotides read TGTGCCATCAGTGAGCCGATTGATACGCAGTATTTT.